The 28 T cell receptor beta chains below were found in one sample sequenced in a study of blood T cell repertoires in COVID-19. Some clones are missing from TCRdb's copy, which holds only in-frame ones; the method was immunoSEQ multiplex PCR. The sample consists of around 290,000 clones, 87% of them appearing once. The sequenced sample consisted of peripheral blood. Receptor source: a woman in her fifties or sixties who had recovered from COVID-19.

The CDR3 coding sequence is TGTGCCAGCAGCTTAGGGCGGGGGCGAAACAATGAGCAGTTCTTC. Translated: CASSLGRGRNNEQFF. The chain employs TRBV7-8 and TRBJ2-1; D might be TRBD2 (7 bases). Germline CDR1 reads SGHVS; CDR2 reads FQNEAQ. V lost 1 base and J lost 5, with 12 bases in between. The CDR3 spans 15 residues.

The V gene is TRBV15, the J gene TRBJ2-6; possible D gene TRBD2, 6 bases. V gave up 0 bases and J gave up 4 bases, with 10 bases separating them. Per the germline V gene, CDR1 is LNHNV and CDR2 is YYDKDF (reference sequence). The CDR3 totals 16 residues. The CDR3 bases are TGTGCCACCAGCAGAGATCGGGGGTCAGGGGCCAACGTCCTGACTTTC. It encodes CATSRDRGSGANVLTF.

The chain links TRBV28 to TRBJ1-1; TRBD1 might be the D (5 bases). This CDR3 has 13 amino acids. Germline V gene lookup returns CDR1 MDHEN and CDR2 SYDVKM. Trimming left V 2 bases short and J 5 bases short, with 9 bases between. The CDR3 DNA reads as TGTGCCAGCAGTTTACAGGGCGTAACTGAAGCTTTCTTT. Translated, it gives CASSLQGVTEAFF. The full variable domain, completed using reference TRBV28 and TRBJ1-1, is DVKVTQSSRYLVKRTGEKVFLECVQDMDHENMFWYRQDPGLGLRLIYFSYDVKMKEKGDIPEGYSVSREKKERFSLILESASTNQTSMYLCASSLQGVTEAFFGQGTRLTVV.

This chain links TRBV28 with TRBJ2-2; 8 nucleotides match TRBD1. The CDR3 contains 13 residues. The V gene's germline CDR1 is MDHEN and CDR2 SYDVKM. Germline trimming cut 8 bases from V and 5 bases from J; bases unmatched to any gene: 4. CDR3 DNA: TGTGCCAGCCAGGGGGCGGGAACCGGGGAGCTGTTTTTT. Translating it yields CASQGAGTGELFF.

The V gene is TRBV19, the J gene TRBJ2-1, with D maybe TRBD1 (5 bases). The CDR3 runs 13 residues. V was cut by 7 bases and J by 0 bases, with 7 bases left in between. From germline, CDR1 is LNHDA and CDR2 SQIVND (reference sequence). CDR3 in amino acids: CASTDSSYNEQFF. The CDR3 region has the DNA TGTGCCAGTACCGACAGCTCCTACAATGAGCAGTTCTTC.

As concerns this clone: Other DNA variants within this sample encode the same CDR3. V usage is TRBV7-2 and J usage is TRBJ2-2; D is uncertain. CDR1 is SGHTA, CDR2 FQGNSA, per germline. The CDR3 loop spans 12 amino acids. Trimming stripped 4 bases from V and 3 bases from J, with 3 bases between. The CDR3 nucleotides read TGTGCCAGCAGCTCTGACACCGGGGAGCTGTTTTTT. It codes for CASSSDTGELFF. The variable domain in full, with the rest retrieved from reference TRBV7-2 and TRBJ2-2, is GAGVSQSPSNKVTEKGKDVELRCDPISGHTALYWYRQSLGQGLEFLIYFQGNSAPDKSGLPSDRFSAERTGGSVSTLTIQRTQQEDSAVYLCASSSDTGELFFGEGSRLTVL.

The rearrangement uses TRBV14 and TRBJ2-1, with TRBD2 matching over 13 bases. CDR1 and CDR2 from the germline V gene are SGHDN and FVKESK. The CDR3 has 19 residues. Trimming cost V 1 base and J 0 bases; bases outside gene matches: 6. The CDR3 bases are TGTGCCAGCAGCCAAGGGACTAGCGGGAGAAGAGCCTCCTACAATGAGCAGTTCTTC. Protein sequence: CASSQGTSGRRASYNEQFF.

This chain joins TRBV4-1 and TRBJ1-3; D gene uncertain. V lost 4 bases, J lost 0 bases, and 10 bases lay in between. The CDR3 spans 15 residues. Germline V gene sequence: CDR1 MGHRA, CDR2 YSYEKL. CDR3 nucleotides: TGCGCCAGCAGCCTTCAGGCGAACTCTGGAAACACCATATATTTT. It codes for CASSLQANSGNTIYF.

This chain uses TRBV3-1 (or the pseudogene TRBV3-2) with TRBJ2-6, with D possibly matching TRBD1 (6 bases). V gave up 4 bases and J gave up 3 bases, with 10 bases separating them. The CDR3 length is 15 residues. Germline V CDR1 and CDR2: LGHDT, YNNKEL (reference sequence). CDR3 protein: CASSRTGIGANVLTF. The CDR3 DNA follows: TGTGCCAGCAGCCGAACAGGGATTGGGGCCAACGTCCTGACTTTC.

The chain combines TRBV15 with TRBJ1-5; no clear D gene. Germline-derived CDR1 and CDR2 are LNHNV and YYDKDF (reference sequence). The CDR3 runs to 15 residues. The V end was cut by 0 bases, the J end by 0 bases, with 6 bases between. This CDR3 is CATSRDRYSNQPQHF. The CDR3 DNA is TGTGCCACCAGCAGAGATCGGTATAGCAATCAGCCCCAGCATTTT.

The rearrangement links TRBV4-1 to TRBJ1-4; maybe TRBD1 (5 bases). This CDR3 has 15 amino acids. Germline V CDR1 and CDR2: MGHRA, YSYEKL. Trimming pared 2 bases from V and 8 bases from J, leaving 15 bases between. CDR3 sequence: CASSQPAQGGEKLFF. CDR3 sequence (DNA): TGCGCCAGCAGCCAACCCGCCCAGGGTGGCGAAAAACTGTTTTTT.

The J gene is TRBJ2-7, the V gene TRBV5-1; 10 positions match TRBD1. Germline CDR1 and CDR2: SGHRS and YFSETQ. The CDR3 is 14 amino acids. V trimming: 0 bases; J trimming: 9 bases; junction bases outside the gene matches: 6. Here the CDR3 DNA reads TGCGCCAGCAGCTTGGCCGGGGACAGGGGAGTGCAGTACTTC. Protein sequence: CASSLAGDRGVQYF. Filled out from reference TRBV5-1 and TRBJ2-7, the complete variable domain reads KAGVTQTPRYLIKTRGQQVTLSCSPISGHRSVSWYQQTPGQGLQFLFEYFSETQRNKGNFPGRFSGRQFSNSRSEMNVSTLELGDSALYLCASSLAGDRGVQYFGPGTRLTVT.

V gene TRBV2 combines with J gene TRBJ1-4; tentatively, D is TRBD1 (5 bases). The germline V gene has CDR1 SNHLY and CDR2 FYNNEI. There are 14 residues in the CDR3. The V end lost 10 bases, the J end lost 7 bases, and 19 bases lay between the germline ends. CDR3 residues: CATRVGGAPEKLFF. As DNA, the CDR3 is TGTGCCACCAGGGTGGGGGGAGCACCTGAAAAACTGTTTTTT.

This clone has only one observation. V and J are TRBV6-4 and TRBJ2-1; tentatively, D is TRBD2 (5 bases). V was trimmed by 0 bases and J by 3 bases, leaving 12 bases between them. CDR3 size: 16 residues. CDR1 and CDR2 from the germline V gene are MRHNA and SNTAGT. The CDR3 here is CASSDSGRVHYNEQFF. The CDR3 DNA reads as TGTGCCAGCAGTGACTCCGGGCGGGTACACTACAATGAGCAGTTCTTC.

The chain recombines TRBV4-1 with TRBJ1-4; a possible D gene is TRBD1 (6 bases). Germline-derived CDR1 and CDR2 are MGHRA and YSYEKL. This CDR3 is built from 16 residues. Trimming took 1 base from V and 1 from J, leaving 10 bases between them. Here the CDR3 reads CASSQGWGQTNEKLFF. CDR3 DNA sequence: TGCGCCAGCAGCCAAGGATGGGGGCAAACTAATGAAAAACTGTTTTTT.

Here the CDR3 reads CASSSDRASNQPQHF. Here the CDR3 DNA reads TGTGCCAGCAGTTCCGACAGGGCTAGCAATCAGCCCCAGCATTTT. J is TRBJ1-5 and V is TRBV2; 7 bases map to TRBD1. The length of the CDR3 is 15 residues. V was clipped by 5 bases and J by 0 bases; unmatched bases: 4. Germline V gene data show CDR1 as SNHLY and CDR2 as FYNNEI. Variable domain in full (rest from reference TRBV2 and TRBJ1-5): EPEVTQTPSHQVTQMGQEVILRCVPISNHLYFYWYRQILGQKVEFLVSFYNNEISEKSEIFDDQFSVERPDGSNFTLKIRSTKLEDSAMYFCASSSDRASNQPQHFGDGTRLSIL.

This clone was detected once. This CDR3 reads CASCLAARPGELFF. DNA for the CDR3: TGTGCCAGCTGTCTAGCGGCCAGACCCGGGGAGCTGTTTTTT. The rearrangement uses TRBV3-1 (or the pseudogene TRBV3-2) and TRBJ2-2, with TRBD2 identical over 7 bases. V lost 8 bases to trimming and J lost 6 bases; unmatched junction nucleotides: 9. CDR3 size: 14 residues. Germline V gives CDR1 LGHDT, CDR2 YNNKEL (reference sequence).

The rearrangement joins TRBV19 to TRBJ2-7; 9 bases map to TRBD1. This CDR3 contains 15 residues. Germline trimming cut 6 bases from V and 2 bases from J; bases unmatched to any gene: 8. Germline CDR1 LNHDA, CDR2 SQIVND (reference sequence). CDR3: CASSHGQGRTYEQYF. The DNA for the CDR3 is TGTGCCAGTAGCCATGGACAGGGGAGGACCTACGAGCAGTACTTC.

The V and J genes are TRBV4-3 and TRBJ1-2, with D possibly TRBD1 on 6 matching bases. The germline CDR1 and CDR2 sequences are LGHNA and YSLEER. The CDR3 is made up of 15 amino acids. V lost 1 base, J lost 7 bases, and 16 bases lay in between. The CDR3 here is CASSQGNRVQSGYTF. DNA of the CDR3: TGCGCCAGCAGCCAAGGGAACAGGGTACAGAGTGGCTACACCTTC.

A word on this clone: A junction end diverges from the germline sequence, so it may reflect a read error. J is TRBJ2-7 and V is TRBV6-1, with D possibly matching TRBD1 (5 bases). Per germline, CDR1 MNHNS and CDR2 SASEGT. This CDR3 has 12 residues. The CDR3 is CASGDSGGEQYF. As DNA, the CDR3 is TGTGCCAGCGGTGACAGTGGCGGAGAGCAGTACTTC.

V is TRBV7-2 and J is TRBJ2-5; 8 bases are shared with TRBD1. The germline V gene encodes CDR1 SGHTA and CDR2 FQGNSA. The CDR3 loop spans 15 amino acids. The ends lost 5 bases at V and 4 bases at J; junction bases unmatched: 9. The CDR3 sequence: CASSKMGQARETQYF. The CDR3 region has the DNA TGTGCCAGCAGCAAAATGGGACAGGCACGAGAGACCCAGTACTTC.

This sequence joins TRBV27 and TRBJ2-1, with unresolved D. There are 14 residues in the CDR3. In germline, CDR1 is MNHEY, CDR2 SMNVEV (reference sequence). The V gene lost 5 bases and the J gene lost 0 bases, with 8 bases spanning the gap. The CDR3 loop reads CASSLTRSYNEQFF. CDR3 DNA sequence: TGTGCCAGCAGTCTAACCCGCTCCTACAATGAGCAGTTCTTC.

J is TRBJ2-7 and V is TRBV5-1, with 9 bases matching TRBD1. Looked up from germline, CDR1 is SGHRS and CDR2 is YFSETQ. The V and J ends lost 0 bases and 1 base, in that order; junction bases with no gene match: 2. This CDR3 has 15 amino acids. The CDR3 DNA reads as TGCGCCAGCAGCTTGGCCGGGACAGGGTCCTACGAGCAGTACTTC. It specifies CASSLAGTGSYEQYF.

The chain employs TRBV28 and TRBJ2-3, with 7 bases aligning to TRBD2. Germline V gene data show CDR1 as MDHEN and CDR2 as SYDVKM. Germline trimming cut 6 bases from V and 5 bases from J; bases unmatched to any gene: 14. The CDR3 runs to 16 residues. The CDR3 loop is CASSFRGGSMEDTQYF. As DNA, the CDR3 is TGTGCCAGCAGCTTCCGCGGCGGGAGCATGGAAGATACGCAGTATTTT.

The rearrangement joins TRBV7-2 to TRBJ2-3, with D perhaps matching TRBD1 (5 bases). V dropped 0 bases and J dropped 0 bases, with 10 bases sitting between them. CDR1 and CDR2 (germline): SGHTA, FQGNSA. The CDR3 is 16 residues long. The CDR3 DNA sequence: TGTGCCAGCAGCTTAGCACGACAGCTTAGCACAGATACGCAGTATTTT. As protein: CASSLARQLSTDTQYF.

Regarding this clone: No DNA is shown, since the ends of the CDR3 on it are uncertain; the CDR3 is the one TCRdb lists. The rearrangement links TRBV4-2 to TRBJ1-2. From germline, CDR1 is LGHNA and CDR2 YNFKEQ. Termini included, the CDR3 measures 16 amino acids. The CDR3 sequence is CASSQDQVGRGAALSF.

This chain uses TRBV7-2 with TRBJ2-7, with TRBD1 matching 11 bases. Germline-derived CDR1 and CDR2 are SGHTA and FQGNSA. Trimming removed 0 bases from V and 1 base from J; junction bases left unmatched: 8. This CDR3 is 18 amino acids long. Here the CDR3 DNA reads TGTGCCAGCAGCTTAGCAAGGTCGGGACAGGGGGGTTCCTACGAGCAGTACTTC. Its protein product is CASSLARSGQGGSYEQYF.

The chain employs TRBV19 and TRBJ2-7, with TRBD2 identical over 8 bases. Germline assignment: CDR1 LNHDA and CDR2 SQIVND (reference sequence). The junction had 9 bases not matched to a gene; V was cut back by 4 bases and J by 1 base. The CDR3 has 16 residues. In nucleotides, the CDR3 is TGTGCCAGTAGTAGTAGCGGGAATTCGTTTTCCTACGAGCAGTACTTC. Protein product: CASSSSGNSFSYEQYF.